The entry below describes one TCR beta chain. These data come from a study of control samples from healthy donors and cancer patients. Measured with immunoSEQ multiplex PCR; TCRdb has only the in-frame clones, and not every one. The sample carries under 80,000 clones, 84% recorded once. Germline V gene sequence: CDR1 LNHDA, CDR2 SQIVND (reference sequence). This CDR3 has 14 residues. V was pared by 3 bases and J by 2 bases, with 11 bases between. The source is a man in his fifties or sixties in good health. Sequenced input: blood. The chain carries TRBV19 and TRBJ2-7; D possibly corresponds to TRBD1 (6 bases). The CDR3 here is CASSIFPGAYEQYF. The CDR3 DNA follows: TGTGCCAGTAGTATCTTCCCAGGGGCCTACGAGCAGTACTTC.